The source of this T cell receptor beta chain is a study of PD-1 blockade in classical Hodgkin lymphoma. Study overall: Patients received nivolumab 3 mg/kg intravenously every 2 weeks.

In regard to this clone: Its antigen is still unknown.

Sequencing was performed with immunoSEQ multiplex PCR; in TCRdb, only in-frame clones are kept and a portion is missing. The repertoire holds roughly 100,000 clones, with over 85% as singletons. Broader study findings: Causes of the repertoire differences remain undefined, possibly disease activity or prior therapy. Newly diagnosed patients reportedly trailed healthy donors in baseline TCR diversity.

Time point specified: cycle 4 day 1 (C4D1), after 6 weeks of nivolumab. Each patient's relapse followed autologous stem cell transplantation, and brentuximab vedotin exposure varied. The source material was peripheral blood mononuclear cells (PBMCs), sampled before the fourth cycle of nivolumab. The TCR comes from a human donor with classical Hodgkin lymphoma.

The CDR3 nucleotides read TGTGCCAGCAGCACGGGACAGGGGGCGCTAGTGGAGCAGTACTTC. It codes for CASSTGQGALVEQYF. The rearrangement links TRBV28 to TRBJ2-7; 12 nucleotides align to TRBD1. CDR3 length equals 15 residues. The V gene end was trimmed by 6 bases and the J gene end by 7 bases; junction bases not matched to a gene: 10. The V gene's germline CDR1 is MDHEN and CDR2 SYDVKM.